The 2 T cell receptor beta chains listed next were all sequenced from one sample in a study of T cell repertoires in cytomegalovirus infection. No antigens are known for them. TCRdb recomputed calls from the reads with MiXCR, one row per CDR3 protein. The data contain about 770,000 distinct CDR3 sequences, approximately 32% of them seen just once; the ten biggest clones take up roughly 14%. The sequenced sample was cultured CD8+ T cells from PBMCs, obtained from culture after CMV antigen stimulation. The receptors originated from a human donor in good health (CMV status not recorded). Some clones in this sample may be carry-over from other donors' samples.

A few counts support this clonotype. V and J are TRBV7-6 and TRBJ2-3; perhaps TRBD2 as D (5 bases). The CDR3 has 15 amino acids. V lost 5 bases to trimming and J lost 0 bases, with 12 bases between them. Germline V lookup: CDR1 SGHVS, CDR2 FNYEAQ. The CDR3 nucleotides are TGTGCCAGCAGCCCAGGACTCCTTAGCACAGATACGCAGTATTTT. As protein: CASSPGLLSTDTQYF. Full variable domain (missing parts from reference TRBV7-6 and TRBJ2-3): GAGVSQSPRYKVTKRGQDVALRCDPISGHVSLYWYRQALGQGPEFLTYFNYEAQQDKSGLPNDRFSAERPEGSISTLTIQRTEQRDSAMYRCASSPGLLSTDTQYFGPGTRLTVL.

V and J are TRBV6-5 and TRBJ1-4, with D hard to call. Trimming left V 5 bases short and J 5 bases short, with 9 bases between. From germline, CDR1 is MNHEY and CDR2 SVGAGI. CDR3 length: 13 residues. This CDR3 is CASSPGENEKLFF. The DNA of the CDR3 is TGTGCCAGCAGTCCCGGGGAAAATGAAAAACTGTTTTTT.